The rows below give T cell receptor beta chains drawn from one sample of a study of shared clonotypes between healthy human individuals. Using immunoSEQ multiplex PCR, the repertoire was profiled, and TCRdb retains in-frame clones only, with some absent. The sample shows 330,000 or so clones, more than 60% of them seen only once. Sequenced material: memory CD4+ T cells sorted from blood. The receptors derive from a man between 25 and 39 years old in good health. The CDR3 runs from the conserved cysteine through the conserved F or W. Fields, in order: J gene, clone size, V gene, D gene, CDR3 protein, CDR3 DNA. A D gene is named only where the DNA matches it firmly. The listing skips clone size in some rows; elsewhere it reads once, few, many or a size class.

TRBJ2-3,-,TRBV14,-,CASSPDRDTQYF,TGTGCCAGCAGCCCGGATCGTGATACGCAGTATTTT
TRBJ1-2,medium-sized,TRBV28,TRBD1,CASSPVGRGLGYGYTF,TGTGCCAGCAGTCCCGTTGGCAGGGGGCTTGGCTATGGCTACACCTTC
TRBJ1-4,-,TRBV30,TRBD1,CASQGGNEKLFF,TGTGCCAGCCAGGGGGGAAATGAAAAACTGTTTTTT
TRBJ1-1,-,TRBV18,-,CASSPWMNTEAFF,TGTGCCAGCTCACCCTGGATGAACACTGAAGCTTTCTTT
TRBJ2-7,-,TRBV18,TRBD1,CASSKSPGGSSSSYEQYF,TGTGCCAGCTCAAAGAGTCCAGGGGGCTCTTCCAGCTCCTACGAGCAGTACTTC
TRBJ1-3,few,TRBV7-2,-,CASSLANSGNTIYF,TGTGCCAGCAGCTTAGCGAACTCTGGAAACACCATATATTTT
TRBJ2-1,-,TRBV19,TRBD1,CASTPTPGQGSYNEQFF,TGTGCCAGTACCCCAACCCCGGGACAGGGCTCCTACAATGAGCAGTTCTTC
TRBJ2-5,-,TRBV7-9,-,CASSSSPGLQETQYF,TGTGCCAGCAGCTCCTCTCCGGGACTCCAAGAGACCCAGTACTTC
TRBJ1-5,once,TRBV12-2,-,CASRPRVSLSNQPQHF,TGTGCAAGTCGACCAAGGGTTTCCCTCAGCAATCAGCCCCAGCATTTT
TRBJ2-7,-,TRBV7-9,TRBD2,CASSSRGTSGSPHEQYF,TGTGCCAGCAGCTCCCGGGGGACTAGCGGGAGTCCCCACGAGCAGTACTTC
TRBJ2-3,-,TRBV20-1,-,CSARGGHTQYF,TGCAGTGCTAGGGGCGGACATACGCAGTATTTT
TRBJ2-5,-,TRBV5-1,TRBD1,CASRPTGKETQYF,TGCGCCAGCAGACCGACAGGGAAAGAGACCCAGTACTTC
TRBJ1-6,-,TRBV13,-,CASSLRRGRVSNSPLHF,TGTGCCAGCAGCTTAAGGCGGGGCAGAGTATCTAATTCACCCCTCCACTTT
TRBJ2-2,-,TRBV18,-,CASSPLGFQADTGELFF,TGTGCCAGCTCACCACTAGGTTTCCAGGCCGACACCGGGGAGCTGTTTTTT
TRBJ2-7,once,TRBV7-6,-,CASSLARGPAYEQYF,TGTGCCAGCAGCTTGGCACGCGGGCCCGCCTACGAGCAGTACTTC
TRBJ2-5,-,TRBV7-9,-,CASSLTETQYF,TGTGCCAGCAGCTTAACGGAGACCCAGTACTTC
TRBJ1-5,-,TRBV6-6,-,CASSFTRVGQPQHF,TGTGCCAGCAGTTTTACCAGGGTTGGTCAGCCCCAGCATTTT
TRBJ1-5,-,TRBV6-6,TRBD1,CASTLTQGGQPQHF,TGTGCCAGCACCCTAACCCAGGGGGGTCAGCCCCAGCATTTT
TRBJ2-7,few,TRBV5-4,-,CASSSSDEAYEQYF,TGTGCCAGCAGCTCCAGCGACGAGGCTTACGAGCAGTACTTC
TRBJ2-5,-,TRBV7-2,-,CASSARQVETQYF,TGTGCCAGCAGCGCAAGACAGGTAGAGACCCAGTACTTC
TRBJ2-3,-,TRBV28,-,CASSRTDTDTQYF,TGTGCCAGCAGTCGGACAGATACAGATACGCAGTATTTT
TRBJ2-3,many,TRBV5-4,TRBD2,CASSIGLAGVTDTQYF,TGTGCCAGCAGCATTGGGCTAGCGGGAGTGACAGATACGCAGTATTTT
TRBJ1-5,-,TRBV28,-,CASTYRVGSQPQHF,TGTGCCAGCACATACAGGGTAGGGAGTCAGCCCCAGCATTTT